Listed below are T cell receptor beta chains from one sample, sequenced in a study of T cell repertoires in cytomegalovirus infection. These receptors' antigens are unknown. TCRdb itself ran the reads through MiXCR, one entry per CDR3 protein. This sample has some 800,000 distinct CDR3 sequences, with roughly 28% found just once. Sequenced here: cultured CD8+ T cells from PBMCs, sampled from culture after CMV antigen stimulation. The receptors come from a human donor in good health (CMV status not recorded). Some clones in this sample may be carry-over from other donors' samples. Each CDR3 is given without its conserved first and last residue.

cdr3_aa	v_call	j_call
ASGASGNTIY	TRBV7-4	TRBJ1-3
ASSLGSGHTGELF	TRBV5-1	TRBJ2-2
ASSWAAGQPQH	TRBV25-1	TRBJ1-5
ASSYSDANSGNTIY	TRBV6-2/TRBV6-3	TRBJ1-3
ASSETGADTQY	TRBV12-3/TRBV12-4	TRBJ2-3
ASSLVRQGYNEQF	TRBV7-2	TRBJ2-1
ASSVRSGAANTGELF	TRBV7-6	TRBJ2-2
ASSSPTTEAF	TRBV7-6	TRBJ1-1
SVEERFGYT	TRBV29-1	TRBJ1-2
ASSPGAGGRPRF	TRBV27	TRBJ2-1
ASSLDAGGTYNEQF	TRBV5-1	TRBJ2-1
ASNHLQGGPNYGYT	TRBV19	TRBJ1-2
ASSPVWGGTEAF	TRBV5-6	TRBJ1-1
ASSRRLNTEAF	TRBV7-6	TRBJ1-1
ASRRTAHGPQH	TRBV28	TRBJ1-5
ASSNPLPGPRGETQY	TRBV7-9	TRBJ2-5
ASSPLAGGSNTGELF	TRBV4-2	TRBJ2-2
ASSRPGADTQY	TRBV27	TRBJ2-3
ASSYGGQGDFGGYT	TRBV6-6	TRBJ1-2
ASSLEIGGAADTQY	TRBV11-2	TRBJ2-3
ASSLVLGRGAF	TRBV7-2	TRBJ1-1
ASSWDREQPQH	TRBV27	TRBJ1-5
ASSTGLPTRGYT	TRBV19	TRBJ1-2
ASSYGRGYGYT	TRBV19	TRBJ1-2
ASSPWSGGGLATEAF	TRBV11-2	TRBJ1-1
SARDATRNYGYT	TRBV20-1	TRBJ1-2
ASTLSGGENYGYT	TRBV27	TRBJ1-2
ASSWGERTEAF	TRBV12-3/TRBV12-4	TRBJ1-1
ASSGLGGQETQY	TRBV27	TRBJ2-5
ATSENSYNEQF	TRBV15	TRBJ2-1
ASSEGRGSYNEQF	TRBV6-1	TRBJ2-1
SAFSGTGYNEQF	TRBV20-1	TRBJ2-1
ASSPVSTSHNLDTQY	TRBV4-3	TRBJ2-3
ASSLGIGLVEQY	TRBV11-2	TRBJ2-7
ASSEASGGNQPQH	TRBV6-1	TRBJ1-5
ASSLNSPQETQY	TRBV13	TRBJ2-5
ASSIRTGIGYEQY	TRBV11-3	TRBJ2-7
ASRAGGSYNEQF	TRBV27	TRBJ2-1
ASSYSSVLGEKLF	TRBV6-5	TRBJ1-4
ASSLEGMGNQPQH	TRBV7-9	TRBJ1-5
ASSLRAPTNEKLF	TRBV11-2	TRBJ1-4
ASSAPGEGYT	TRBV12-3/TRBV12-4	TRBJ1-2
ASSLGTWGEQF	TRBV27	TRBJ2-1
SVDGTSGYNEQF	TRBV29-1	TRBJ2-1
ASSSGGRGYEQY	TRBV27	TRBJ2-7
ASSPDRGQYDGNTIY	TRBV5-1	TRBJ1-3
ASSFALNTGELF	TRBV5-5	TRBJ2-2
ASSDWGPDTQY	TRBV6-2/TRBV6-3	TRBJ2-3
ASSQLQGYDQPQH	TRBV5-5	TRBJ1-5
ASSQDPPRTEAF	TRBV3-1	TRBJ1-1
ASSPGGGLGHEQY	TRBV27	TRBJ2-7
ASSYSAGTLYNEQF	TRBV6-5	TRBJ2-1
AISESKGTDTQY	TRBV10-3	TRBJ2-3
ASSFQGLAGAMNTGELF	TRBV7-8	TRBJ2-2